This T cell receptor beta chain derives from a study of blood T cell repertoires in COVID-19. Across the whole study: T cells, B-cell-depleted T cells, or PBMCs supplied cDNA or gDNA.

Profiled with immunoSEQ multiplex PCR; TCRdb holds only in-frame clones, not every one. The sample lists over 65,000 clones; approximately 79% were seen once. The germline V gene has CDR1 SEHNR and CDR2 FQNEAQ (reference sequence). The CDR3 totals 17 residues. After removal of 2 bases from V and 0 bases from J, the junction contained 4 bases not matched to a gene. The chain employs TRBV7-9 and TRBJ2-3; TRBD2 matches 11 bases. Specimen: peripheral blood. The origin of this receptor is an elderly man with active COVID-19. CDR3 region: CASSLSGLAVSTDTQYF. The CDR3 region has the DNA TGTGCCAGCAGCTTATCGGGACTAGCGGTTAGCACAGATACGCAGTATTTT. Together with reference TRBV7-9 and TRBJ2-3, the CDR3 gives the full variable domain: DTGVSQNPRHKITKRGQNVTFRCDPISEHNRLYWYRQTLGQGPEFLTYFQNEAQLEKSRLLSDRFSAERPKGSFSTLEIQRTEQGDSAMYLCASSLSGLAVSTDTQYFGPGTRLTVL.